This T cell receptor (beta chain) was sequenced for a study of blood T cells in healthy people across ages. Study conclusions and caveats: Both naive CD4+ cell counts and diversity were greater in long-lived donors than in aged donors. CMV infection status of these donors was not known.

A J-beta primer mix and a sample-barcoded 5' primer were used in a second PCR of about 6 to 12 cycles. Each CDR3 protein is one row after TCRdb ran MiXCR on the 5' RACE reads. Of more than 700,000 distinct CDR3 sequences listed, about half are singletons. Points on this clonotype: Its cognate antigen is unknown.

Material for sequencing was blood. The source of this sequence is an elderly man in good health.

In DNA, the CDR3 is TGTGCCAGCAGCTTAGATCTTGGTGTTGGCTCCTACAATGAGCAGTTCTTC. It is translated as CASSLDLGVGSYNEQFF. The V gene is TRBV11-3, the J gene TRBJ2-1; D remains unclear. The V end lost 0 bases, the J end lost 0 bases, and 12 bases lay between the germline ends. The CDR3 is 17 amino acids. Germline V gene data show CDR1 as SGHNT and CDR2 as YENEEA. The full variable domain, completed using reference TRBV11-3 and TRBJ2-1, is EAGVVQSPRYKIIEKKQPVAFWCNPISGHNTLYWYLQNLGQGPELLIRYENEEAVDDSQLPKDRFSAERLKGVDSTLKIQPAELGDSAVYLCASSLDLGVGSYNEQFFGPGTRLTVL.